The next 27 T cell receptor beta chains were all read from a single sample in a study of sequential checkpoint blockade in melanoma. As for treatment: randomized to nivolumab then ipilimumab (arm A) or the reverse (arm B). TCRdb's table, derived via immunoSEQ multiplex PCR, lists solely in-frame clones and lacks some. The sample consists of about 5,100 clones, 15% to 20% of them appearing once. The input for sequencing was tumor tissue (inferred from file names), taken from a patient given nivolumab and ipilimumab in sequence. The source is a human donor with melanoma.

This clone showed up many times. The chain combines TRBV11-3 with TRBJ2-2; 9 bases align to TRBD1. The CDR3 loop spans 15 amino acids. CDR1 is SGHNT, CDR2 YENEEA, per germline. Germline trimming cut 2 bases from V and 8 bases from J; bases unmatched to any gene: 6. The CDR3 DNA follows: TGTGCCAGCAGCTTACGGAGGACAGGGGTTGGGGAGCTGTTTTTT. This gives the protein CASSLRRTGVGELFF.

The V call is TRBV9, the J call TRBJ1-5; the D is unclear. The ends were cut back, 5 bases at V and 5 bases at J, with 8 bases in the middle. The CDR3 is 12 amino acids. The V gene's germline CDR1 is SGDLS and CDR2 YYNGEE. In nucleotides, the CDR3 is TGTGCCAGCAGTGGACCCGATCAGCCCCAGCATTTT. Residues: CASSGPDQPQHF.

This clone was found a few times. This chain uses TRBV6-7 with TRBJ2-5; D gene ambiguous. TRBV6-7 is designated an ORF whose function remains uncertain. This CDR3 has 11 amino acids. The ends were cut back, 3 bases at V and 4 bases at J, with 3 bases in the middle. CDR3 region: CASSYSETQYF. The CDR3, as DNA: TGTGCCAGCAGTTATTCAGAGACCCAGTACTTC.

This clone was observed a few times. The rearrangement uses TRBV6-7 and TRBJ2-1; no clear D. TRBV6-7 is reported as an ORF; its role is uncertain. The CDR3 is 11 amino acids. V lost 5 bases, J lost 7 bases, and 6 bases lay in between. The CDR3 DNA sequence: TGTGCCAGCAGTGAAAGTAATGAGCAGTTCTTC. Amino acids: CASSESNEQFF.

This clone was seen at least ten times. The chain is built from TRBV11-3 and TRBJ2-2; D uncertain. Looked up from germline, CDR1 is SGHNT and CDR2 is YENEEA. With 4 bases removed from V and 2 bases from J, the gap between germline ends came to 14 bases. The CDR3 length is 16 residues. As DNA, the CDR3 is TGTGCCAGCAGCTCACCCGACGGAGTAAACACCGGGGAGCTGTTTTTT. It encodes CASSSPDGVNTGELFF.

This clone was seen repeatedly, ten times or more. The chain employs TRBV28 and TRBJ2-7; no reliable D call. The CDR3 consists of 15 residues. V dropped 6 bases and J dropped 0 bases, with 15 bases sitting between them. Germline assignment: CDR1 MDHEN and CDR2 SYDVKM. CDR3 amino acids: CASSATGRSSYEQYF. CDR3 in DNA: TGTGCCAGCAGCGCGACGGGCCGGAGCTCCTACGAGCAGTACTTC.

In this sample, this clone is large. The CDR3 nucleotides are TGTGCCAGCTCACCACCCGTACCCACCGGGGAGCTGTTTTTT. Protein: CASSPPVPTGELFF. This rearrangement joins TRBV18 to TRBJ2-2; D remains unclear. Germline V gene lookup returns CDR1 KGHSH and CDR2 LQKENI. V lost 0 bases and J 4 bases, leaving 6 bases between the germline ends. This CDR3 comprises 14 residues.

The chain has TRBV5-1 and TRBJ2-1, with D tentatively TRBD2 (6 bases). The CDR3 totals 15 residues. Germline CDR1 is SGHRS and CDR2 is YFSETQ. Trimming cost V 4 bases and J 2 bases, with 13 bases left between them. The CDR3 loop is CASSNGRGAYNEQFF. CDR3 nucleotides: TGCGCCAGCAGCAATGGGCGGGGCGCCTACAATGAGCAGTTCTTC.

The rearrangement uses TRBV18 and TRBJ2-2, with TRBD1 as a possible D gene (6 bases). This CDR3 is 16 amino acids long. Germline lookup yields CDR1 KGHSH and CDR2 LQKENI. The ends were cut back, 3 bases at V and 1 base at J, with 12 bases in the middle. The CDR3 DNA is TGTGCCAGCTCACCTTTCACAGGGATGAACACCGGGGAGCTGTTTTTT. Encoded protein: CASSPFTGMNTGELFF.

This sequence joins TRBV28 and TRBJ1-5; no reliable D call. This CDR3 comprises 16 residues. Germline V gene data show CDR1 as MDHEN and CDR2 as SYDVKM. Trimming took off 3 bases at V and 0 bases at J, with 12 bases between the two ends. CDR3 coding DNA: TGTGCCAGCAGTTTGCCTGGAGTTCATAGCAATCAGCCCCAGCATTTT. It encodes CASSLPGVHSNQPQHF.

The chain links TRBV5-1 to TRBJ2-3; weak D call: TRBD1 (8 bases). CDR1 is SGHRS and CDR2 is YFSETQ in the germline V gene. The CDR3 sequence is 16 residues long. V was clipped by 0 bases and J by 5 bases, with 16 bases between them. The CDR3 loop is CASSLASHRGGDTQYF. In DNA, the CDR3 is TGCGCCAGCAGCTTGGCCTCCCACAGGGGGGGAGATACGCAGTATTTT.

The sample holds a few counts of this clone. CDR3 in amino acids: CASSYSSLKWGRDTGELFF. CDR3 in DNA: TGTGCCAGCAGTTACTCGAGTTTGAAGTGGGGCCGGGACACCGGGGAGCTGTTTTTT. The chain recombines TRBV6-8 with TRBJ2-2; possibly TRBD1 for D (5 bases). V was cut by 0 bases and J by 3 bases, with 20 bases left in between. CDR3 length equals 19 residues. Germline V gene lookup returns CDR1 MNHGY and CDR2 SAAAGT.

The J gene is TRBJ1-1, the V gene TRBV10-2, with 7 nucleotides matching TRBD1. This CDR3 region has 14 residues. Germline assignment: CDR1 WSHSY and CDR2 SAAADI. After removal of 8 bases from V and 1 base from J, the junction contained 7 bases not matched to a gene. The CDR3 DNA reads TGCGCCAGCCGACGGACAGGAGCGAACACTGAAGCTTTCTTT. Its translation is CASRRTGANTEAFF.

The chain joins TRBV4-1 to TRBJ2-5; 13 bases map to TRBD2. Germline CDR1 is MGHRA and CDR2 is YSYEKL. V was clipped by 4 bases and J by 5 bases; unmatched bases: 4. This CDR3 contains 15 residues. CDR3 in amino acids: CASSPGLAGQETQYF. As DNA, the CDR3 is TGCGCCAGCAGCCCGGGACTAGCGGGGCAGGAGACCCAGTACTTC.

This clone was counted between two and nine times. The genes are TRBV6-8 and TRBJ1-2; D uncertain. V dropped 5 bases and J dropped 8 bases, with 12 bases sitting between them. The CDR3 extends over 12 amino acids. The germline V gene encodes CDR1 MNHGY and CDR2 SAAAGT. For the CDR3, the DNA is TGTGCCAGCAGTGATGGAGCGTACGGCTACACCTTC. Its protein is CASSDGAYGYTF.

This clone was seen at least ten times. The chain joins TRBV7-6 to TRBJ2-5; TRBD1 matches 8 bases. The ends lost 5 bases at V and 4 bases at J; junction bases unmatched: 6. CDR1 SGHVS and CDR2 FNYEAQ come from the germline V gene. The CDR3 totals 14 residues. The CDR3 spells CASSQGTGGETQYF. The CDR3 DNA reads TGTGCCAGCAGCCAAGGTACAGGGGGAGAGACCCAGTACTTC.

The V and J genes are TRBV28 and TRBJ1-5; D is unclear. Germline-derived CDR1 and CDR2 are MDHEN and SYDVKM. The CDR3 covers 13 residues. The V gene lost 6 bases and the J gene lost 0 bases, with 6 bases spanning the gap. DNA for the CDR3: TGTGCCAGCAGGATGTATAGCAATCAGCCCCAGCATTTT. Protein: CASRMYSNQPQHF.

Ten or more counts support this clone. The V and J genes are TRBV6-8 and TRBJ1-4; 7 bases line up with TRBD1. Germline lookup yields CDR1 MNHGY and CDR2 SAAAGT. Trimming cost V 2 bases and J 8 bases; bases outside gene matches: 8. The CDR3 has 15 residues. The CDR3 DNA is TGTGCCAGCAGTTACAGACAGGGAGGAGGCGAAAAACTGTTTTTT. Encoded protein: CASSYRQGGGEKLFF.

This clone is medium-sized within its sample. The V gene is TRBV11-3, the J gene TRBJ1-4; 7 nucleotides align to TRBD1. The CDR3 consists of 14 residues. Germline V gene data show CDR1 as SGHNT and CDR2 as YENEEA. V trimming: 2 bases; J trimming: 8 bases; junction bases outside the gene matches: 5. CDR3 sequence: CASSLQGGREKLFF. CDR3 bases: TGTGCCAGCAGCTTACAAGGGGGCAGGGAAAAACTGTTTTTT.

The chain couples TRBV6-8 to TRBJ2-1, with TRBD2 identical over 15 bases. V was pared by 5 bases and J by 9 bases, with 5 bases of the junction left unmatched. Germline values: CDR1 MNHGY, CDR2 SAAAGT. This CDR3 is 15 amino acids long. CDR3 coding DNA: TGTGCCAGCAGTGGACTAGCGGGGGGGCCGGGTGAGCAGTTCTTC. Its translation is CASSGLAGGPGEQFF.

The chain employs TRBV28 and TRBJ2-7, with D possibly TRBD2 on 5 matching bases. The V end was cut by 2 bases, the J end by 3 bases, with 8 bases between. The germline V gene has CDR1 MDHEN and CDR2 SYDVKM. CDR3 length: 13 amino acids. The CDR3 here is CASSLGGSYEQYF. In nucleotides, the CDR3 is TGTGCCAGCAGTTTAGGAGGTAGCTACGAGCAGTACTTC.

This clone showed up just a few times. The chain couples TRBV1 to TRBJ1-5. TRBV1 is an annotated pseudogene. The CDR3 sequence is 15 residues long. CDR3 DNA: TGCACCAGCAGCCAAGAGGGGATTAGCAATCAGCCCCAGCATTTT. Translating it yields CTSSQEGISNQPQHF.

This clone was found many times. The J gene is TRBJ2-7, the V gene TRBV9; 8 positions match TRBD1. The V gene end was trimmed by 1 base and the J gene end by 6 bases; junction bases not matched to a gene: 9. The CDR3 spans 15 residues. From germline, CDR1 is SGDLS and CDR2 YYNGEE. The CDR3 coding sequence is TGTGCCAGCAGCGTATCCGGGACAGGTTACCTCGAGCAGTACTTC. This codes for CASSVSGTGYLEQYF.

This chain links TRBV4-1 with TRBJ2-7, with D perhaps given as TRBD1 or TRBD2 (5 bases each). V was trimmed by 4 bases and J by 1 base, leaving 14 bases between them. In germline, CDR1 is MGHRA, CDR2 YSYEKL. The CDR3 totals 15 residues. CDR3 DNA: TGCGCCAGCAGCCGACCCGGGACGCATTCCTACGAGCAGTACTTC. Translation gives CASSRPGTHSYEQYF.

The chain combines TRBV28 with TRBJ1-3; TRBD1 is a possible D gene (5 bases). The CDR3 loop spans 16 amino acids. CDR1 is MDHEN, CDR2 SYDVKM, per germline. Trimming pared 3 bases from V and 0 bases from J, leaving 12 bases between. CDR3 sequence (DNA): TGTGCCAGCAGTTTTTTCGGCAGGGTCTCTGGAAACACCATATATTTT. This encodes CASSFFGRVSGNTIYF.

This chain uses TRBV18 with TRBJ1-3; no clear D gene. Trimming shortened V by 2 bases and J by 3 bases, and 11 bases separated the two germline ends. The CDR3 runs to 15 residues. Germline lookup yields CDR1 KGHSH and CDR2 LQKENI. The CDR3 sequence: CASSPEIWVGNTIYF. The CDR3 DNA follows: TGTGCCAGCTCACCAGAAATCTGGGTTGGAAACACCATATATTTT. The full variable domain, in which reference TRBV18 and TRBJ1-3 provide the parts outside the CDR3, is NAGVMQNPRHLVRRRGQEARLRCSPMKGHSHVYWYRQLPEEGLKFMVYLQKENIIDESGMPKERFSAEFPKEGPSILRIQQVVRGDSAAYFCASSPEIWVGNTIYFGEGSWLTVV.

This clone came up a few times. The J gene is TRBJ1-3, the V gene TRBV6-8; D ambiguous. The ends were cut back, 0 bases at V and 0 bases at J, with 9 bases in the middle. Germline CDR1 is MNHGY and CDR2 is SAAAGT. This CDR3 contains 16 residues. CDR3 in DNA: TGTGCCAGCAGTTACTCTGTTCGAATCTCTGGAAACACCATATATTTT. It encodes CASSYSVRISGNTIYF.